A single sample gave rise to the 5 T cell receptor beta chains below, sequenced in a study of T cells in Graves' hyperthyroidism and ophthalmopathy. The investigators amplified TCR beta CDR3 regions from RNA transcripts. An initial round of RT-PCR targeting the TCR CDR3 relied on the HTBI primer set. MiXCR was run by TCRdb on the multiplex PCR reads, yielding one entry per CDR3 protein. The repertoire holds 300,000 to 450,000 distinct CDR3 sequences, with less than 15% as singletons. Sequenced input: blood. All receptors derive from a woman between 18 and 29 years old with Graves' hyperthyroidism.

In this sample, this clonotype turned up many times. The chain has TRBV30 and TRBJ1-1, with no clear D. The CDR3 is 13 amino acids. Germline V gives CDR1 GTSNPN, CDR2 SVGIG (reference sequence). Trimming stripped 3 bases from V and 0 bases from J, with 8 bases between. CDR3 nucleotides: TGTGCCTGGAGAGGCAGATTGAACACTGAAGCTTTCTTT. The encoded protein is CAWRGRLNTEAFF.

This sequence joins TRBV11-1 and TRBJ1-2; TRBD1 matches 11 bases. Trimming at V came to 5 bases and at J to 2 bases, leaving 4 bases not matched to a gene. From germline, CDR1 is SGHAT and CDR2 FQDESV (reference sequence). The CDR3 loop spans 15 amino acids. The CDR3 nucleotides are TGTGCCAGCAGCCTCGGGACAGGGGGGAACTATGGCTACACCTTC. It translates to CASSLGTGGNYGYTF.

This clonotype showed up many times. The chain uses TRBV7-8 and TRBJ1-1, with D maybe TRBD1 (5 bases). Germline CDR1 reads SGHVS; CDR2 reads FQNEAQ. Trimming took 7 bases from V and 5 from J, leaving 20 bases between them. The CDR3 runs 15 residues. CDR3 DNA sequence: TGTGCCAGCACCAAAAGCGAAGGGGTCGGGACTGAAGCTTTCTTT. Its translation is CASTKSEGVGTEAFF.

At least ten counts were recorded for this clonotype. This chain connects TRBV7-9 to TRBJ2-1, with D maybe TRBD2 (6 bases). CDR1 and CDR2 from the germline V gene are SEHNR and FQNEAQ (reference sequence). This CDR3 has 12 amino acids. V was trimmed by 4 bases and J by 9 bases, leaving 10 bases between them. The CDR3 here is CASSSGLPEQFF. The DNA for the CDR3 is TGTGCCAGCAGCTCGGGACTGCCTGAGCAGTTCTTC.

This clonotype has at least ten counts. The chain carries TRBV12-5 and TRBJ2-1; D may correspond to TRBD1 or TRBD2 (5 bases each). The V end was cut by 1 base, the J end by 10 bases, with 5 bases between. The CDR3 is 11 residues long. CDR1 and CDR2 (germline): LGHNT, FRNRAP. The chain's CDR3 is CASGLGGEQFF. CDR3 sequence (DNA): TGTGCTAGTGGTTTGGGGGGGGAGCAGTTCTTC.